One sample yielded the 19 T cell receptor beta chains listed below, sequenced in a study of T cells after yellow fever vaccination. From the 5' RACE reads, TCRdb called clonotypes with MiXCR, one entry per CDR3 protein. The sample comprises hundreds of thousands of distinct CDR3 sequences, 3.6% of which are singletons, and about 25% rests with the top ten. Sequencing used PBMCs, obtained on the day of the yellow fever booster vaccination. All receptors derive from a man between 18 and 35 years old who received the YFV17D yellow fever vaccine.

At least ten counts were recorded for this clonotype. DNA for the CDR3: TGTGCCAGCAGCGTAGGACCATCGGGGCATTCGGGGGAGCTGTTTTTT. Translating gives CASSVGPSGHSGELFF. This sequence joins TRBV9 and TRBJ2-2; D may match TRBD1 or TRBD2 (5 bases each). There are 16 residues in the CDR3. CDR1 is SGDLS, CDR2 YYNGEE, per germline. V shed 0 bases and J shed 8 bases, with 17 bases lying between them.

The sample holds many counts of this clonotype. This chain connects TRBV7-2 to TRBJ1-4; weak D call: TRBD1 (6 bases). Per germline, CDR1 SGHTA and CDR2 FQGNSA. The V and J ends lost 4 bases and 7 bases respectively, with 28 bases between them. CDR3 length equals 19 residues. In DNA form, the CDR3 reads TGTGCCAGCAGCTCTAATGACAGGCCCCTCTTTCGGAAAAGTGAAAAACTGTTTTTT. Translation: CASSSNDRPLFRKSEKLFF.

This clonotype turned up a few times. V gene TRBV5-4 combines with J gene TRBJ2-2; TRBD1 is a possible D gene (6 bases). The CDR3 spans 17 residues. In germline, CDR1 is SGHNT, CDR2 YYREEE (reference sequence). V was shortened by 4 bases and J by 1 base, with 17 bases between the two germline ends. Written as DNA, the CDR3 is TGTGCCAGCAGCCTAGGGACACATGGGGTGAACACCGGGGAGCTGTTTTTT. It encodes CASSLGTHGVNTGELFF.

Only a few counts were recorded for this clonotype. J is TRBJ1-2 and V is TRBV5-6, with D maybe TRBD1 (5 bases). The CDR3 covers 12 residues. Trimming shortened V by 3 bases and J by 5 bases, and 8 bases separated the two germline ends. Germline CDR1 reads SGHDT; CDR2 reads YYEEEE. The CDR3 nucleotides are TGTGCCAGCAGCTGGAGACAGTATGGCTACACCTTC. This codes for CASSWRQYGYTF.

This clonotype has just a few counts. DNA of the CDR3: TGCAGTGCTAGAGATGCCCGGTCAGGTTTCAAAGGCTACACCTTC. Protein: CSARDARSGFKGYTF. The V gene is TRBV20-1, the J gene TRBJ1-2; D not certain. Looked up from germline, CDR1 is DFQATT and CDR2 is SNEGSKA (reference sequence). V was shortened by 0 bases and J by 8 bases, with 19 bases between the two germline ends. The length of the CDR3 is 15 residues.

This clonotype was seen many times. J is TRBJ2-1 and V is TRBV20-1; TRBD2 aligns across 8 bases. Germline CDR1 is DFQATT and CDR2 is SNEGSKA (reference sequence). Trimming removed 4 bases from V and 0 bases from J; junction bases left unmatched: 2. This CDR3 region has 14 residues. In nucleotides, the CDR3 is TGCAGTGCTAAACGGGGGGGCTCCTACAATGAGCAGTTCTTC. Translating gives CSAKRGGSYNEQFF.

The chain joins TRBV7-6 to TRBJ2-1, with 9 bases that match TRBD2. Germline lookup yields CDR1 SGHVS and CDR2 FNYEAQ. This CDR3 region has 16 residues. Trimming at V came to 3 bases and at J to 8 bases, leaving 11 bases not matched to a gene. The CDR3 region has the DNA TGTGCCAGCAGCTTGCCCCGCGGGGGGGCCTCTGATGAGCAGTTCTTC. This codes for CASSLPRGGASDEQFF.

Ten or more counts support this clonotype. The gene calls are TRBV27 and TRBJ2-7, with D possibly being TRBD2 (6 bases). The CDR3 spans 14 residues. Germline loops: CDR1 MNHEY, CDR2 SMNVEV (reference sequence). Trimming pared 0 bases from V and 1 base from J, leaving 7 bases between. In nucleotides, the CDR3 is TGTGCCAGCAGTTTATCGGAGGGTTCCTACGAGCAGTACTTC. It translates to CASSLSEGSYEQYF.

The genes are TRBV23-1 and TRBJ2-7, with a tentative D call TRBD1 (6 bases). TRBV23-1 carries the ORF label, with uncertain function. The CDR3 contains 12 residues. V dropped 6 bases and J dropped 6 bases, with 12 bases sitting between them. The CDR3 DNA reads TGCGCCAGCAGATTCCGGGACACCGAGCAGTACGTC. Translating gives CASRFRDTEQYV.

In this sample, this clonotype turned up many times. The chain joins TRBV20-1 to TRBJ2-7; D call uncertain. V lost 5 bases and J lost 1, with 15 bases in between. This CDR3 has 14 residues. CDR1 and CDR2 (germline): DFQATT, SNEGSKA (reference sequence). CDR3: CSAPTWEISYEQYF. CDR3 nucleotide sequence: TGCAGTGCTCCCACCTGGGAAATTTCCTACGAGCAGTACTTC.

This clonotype appeared many times. The V and J genes are TRBV5-1 and TRBJ2-2, with 8 bases fitting TRBD1. Losses at the gene ends were 4 bases for V and 0 bases for J; bases not matched to a gene: 5. Germline CDR1 and CDR2: SGHRS and YFSETQ. The CDR3 totals 16 residues. The CDR3: CASSPGQGTNTGELFF. The CDR3 nucleotides are TGCGCCAGCAGCCCTGGACAGGGAACGAACACCGGGGAGCTGTTTTTT.

J is TRBJ2-7 and V is TRBV6-5; D is ambiguous. Trimming stripped 6 bases from V and 3 bases from J, with 15 bases between. CDR1 is MNHEY, CDR2 SVGAGI, per germline. This CDR3 has 14 amino acids. CDR3 nucleotides: TGTGCCAGCAGGAAGACGGCATTTTACTACGAGCAGTACTTC. It is translated as CASRKTAFYYEQYF.

The V and J genes are TRBV7-6 and TRBJ2-5, with D perhaps matching TRBD1 (6 bases). The CDR3 is 14 residues long. V lost 6 bases and J lost 3, with 14 bases in between. CDR1 is SGHVS, CDR2 FNYEAQ, per germline. The DNA of the CDR3 is TGTGCCAGCAGTTCCGACAGGCCCAAAGAGACCCAGTACTTC. The encoded protein is CASSSDRPKETQYF.

This clonotype occurred many times. The chain is built from TRBV29-1 and TRBJ2-2; 10 bases match TRBD2. There are 14 residues in the CDR3. V shed 7 bases, J shed 10 bases, and the junction held 12 bases outside the gene matches. Germline V gene sequence: CDR1 SQVTM, CDR2 ANQGSEA. The CDR3 sequence is CSGQRGGSVEELFF. Written as DNA, the CDR3 is TGCAGCGGCCAGCGGGGGGGCAGTGTGGAGGAGCTGTTTTTT.

The V and J genes are TRBV14 and TRBJ2-2, with 9 nucleotides matching TRBD2. Germline assignment: CDR1 SGHDN and CDR2 FVKESK. This CDR3 has 16 residues. Losses at the gene ends were 2 bases for V and 5 bases for J; bases not matched to a gene: 6. The CDR3 nucleotides read TGTGCCAGCAGCCAACTTGGACTAGCGTTAACCGGGGAGCTGTTTTTT. It codes for CASSQLGLALTGELFF.

This sequence joins TRBV6-5 and TRBJ1-5; no firm D call. The ends were cut back, 2 bases at V and 5 bases at J, with 7 bases in the middle. CDR3 length: 13 residues. Germline assignment: CDR1 MNHEY and CDR2 SVGAGI. CDR3 coding DNA: TGTGCCAGCAGTTACACTAGGGATCAGCCCCAGCATTTT. It translates to CASSYTRDQPQHF.

This clonotype was found many times. The chain is built from TRBV7-2 and TRBJ1-2; TRBD1 aligns across 7 bases. The V segment lost 5 bases and the J segment 1 base; nucleotides outside the gene matches: 7. The CDR3 runs to 15 residues. Looked up from germline, CDR1 is SGHTA and CDR2 is FQGNSA. The CDR3 here is CASSPTSGGNYGYTF. As DNA, the CDR3 is TGTGCCAGCAGCCCTACCTCAGGGGGTAACTATGGCTACACCTTC. Complete variable domain (other parts from reference TRBV7-2 and TRBJ1-2): GAGVSQSPSNKVTEKGKDVELRCDPISGHTALYWYRQSLGQGLEFLIYFQGNSAPDKSGLPSDRFSAERTGGSVSTLTIQRTQQEDSAVYLCASSPTSGGNYGYTFGSGTRLTVV.

At least ten counts were recorded for this clonotype. The rearrangement joins TRBV7-8 to TRBJ2-1; TRBD2 aligns across 10 bases. The CDR3 runs to 16 residues. V trimming: 1 base; J trimming: 7 bases; junction bases outside the gene matches: 7. CDR1 is SGHVS, CDR2 FQNEAQ, per germline. As DNA, the CDR3 is TGTGCCAGCAGCTTAGAAAAAGCGGGGGGGCCAAATGAGCAGTTCTTC. Translated: CASSLEKAGGPNEQFF.

Ten or more counts support this clonotype. The rearrangement links TRBV10-3 to TRBJ2-5, with 8 bases identical to TRBD2. CDR1 is ENHRY, CDR2 SYGVKD, per germline. The V gene end was trimmed by 7 bases and the J gene end by 5 bases; junction bases not matched to a gene: 12. This CDR3 contains 15 residues. The CDR3 DNA reads TGTGCCATCAATGGGGATAGCGGGGATGACGAGACCCAGTACTTC. Residues: CAINGDSGDDETQYF.